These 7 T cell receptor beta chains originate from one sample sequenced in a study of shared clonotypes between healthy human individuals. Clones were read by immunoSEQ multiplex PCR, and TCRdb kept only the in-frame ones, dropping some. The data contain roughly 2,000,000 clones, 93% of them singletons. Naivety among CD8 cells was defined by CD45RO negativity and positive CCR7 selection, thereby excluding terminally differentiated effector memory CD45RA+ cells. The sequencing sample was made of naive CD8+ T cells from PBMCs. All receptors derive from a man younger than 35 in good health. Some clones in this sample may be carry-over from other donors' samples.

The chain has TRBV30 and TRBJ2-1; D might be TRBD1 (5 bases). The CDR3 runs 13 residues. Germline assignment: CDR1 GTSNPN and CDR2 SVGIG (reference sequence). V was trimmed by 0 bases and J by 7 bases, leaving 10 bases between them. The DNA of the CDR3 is TGTGCCTGGAGTGTACCAGGGCCGAATGAGCAGTTCTTC. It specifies CAWSVPGPNEQFF.

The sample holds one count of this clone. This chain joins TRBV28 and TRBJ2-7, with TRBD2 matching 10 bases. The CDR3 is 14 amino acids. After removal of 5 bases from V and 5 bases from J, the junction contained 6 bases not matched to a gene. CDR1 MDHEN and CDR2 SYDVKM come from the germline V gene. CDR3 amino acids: CASSNPGLAHEQYF. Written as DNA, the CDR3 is TGTGCCAGCAGTAATCCGGGACTAGCGCACGAGCAGTACTTC.

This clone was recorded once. CDR3 loop: CASRLGTGRGQPQHF. The CDR3 region has the DNA TGTGCCAGCAGACTCGGGACAGGGCGAGGGCAGCCCCAGCATTTT. J is TRBJ1-5 and V is TRBV6-5; 9 bases align to TRBD1. In germline, CDR1 is MNHEY, CDR2 SVGAGI. V shed 6 bases, J shed 7 bases, and the junction held 10 bases outside the gene matches. This CDR3 is built from 15 residues.

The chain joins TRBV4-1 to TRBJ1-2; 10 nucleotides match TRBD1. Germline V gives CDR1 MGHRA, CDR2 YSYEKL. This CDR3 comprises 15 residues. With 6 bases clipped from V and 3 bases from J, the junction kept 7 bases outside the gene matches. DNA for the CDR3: TGCGCCAGCAGTATAGCCGGGACAGGGGACTATGGCTACACCTTC. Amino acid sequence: CASSIAGTGDYGYTF.

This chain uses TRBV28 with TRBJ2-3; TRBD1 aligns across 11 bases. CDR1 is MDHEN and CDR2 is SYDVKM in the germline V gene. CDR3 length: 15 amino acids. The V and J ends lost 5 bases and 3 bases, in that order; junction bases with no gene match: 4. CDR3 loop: CASSIGTGGTDTQYF. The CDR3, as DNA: TGTGCCAGCAGTATCGGGACAGGGGGAACAGATACGCAGTATTTT.

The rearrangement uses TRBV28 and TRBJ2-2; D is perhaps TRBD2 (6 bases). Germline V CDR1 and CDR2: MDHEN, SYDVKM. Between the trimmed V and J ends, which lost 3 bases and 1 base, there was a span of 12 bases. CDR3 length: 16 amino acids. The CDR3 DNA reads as TGTGCCAGCAGTTTGTACTCTAGCGAGAACACCGGGGAGCTGTTTTTT. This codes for CASSLYSSENTGELFF.

The CDR3 DNA is TGTGCCAGAACTCGGGGGAGTGAGGACACCATATATTTT. Translated: CARTRGSEDTIYF. This chain connects TRBV19 to TRBJ1-3; a possible D gene is TRBD1 (5 bases). The V and J ends lost 9 bases and 8 bases respectively, with 17 bases between them. The CDR3 totals 13 residues. Germline V gene lookup returns CDR1 LNHDA and CDR2 SQIVND (reference sequence). Filled out from reference TRBV19 and TRBJ1-3, the complete variable domain reads DGGITQSPKYLFRKEGQNVTLSCEQNLNHDAMYWYRQDPGQGLRLIYYSQIVNDFQKGDIAEGYSVSREKKESFPLTVTSAQKNPTAFYLCARTRGSEDTIYFGEGSWLTVV.